Below, 20 T cell receptor beta chains from the same sample are listed, as sequenced in a study of T-cell memory formation after mild COVID-19. MiXCR was run by TCRdb on the 5' RACE reads, yielding one entry per CDR3 protein. Of about 320,000 distinct CDR3 sequences detected, roughly 13% appear once; the ten largest clones hold around 20%. The specimen was PBMCs or a T cell subset sorted from them (not recorded which). Receptor source: a man aged 18-30 years who had mild COVID-19 (a few samples of this study predate the infection). Cell type and time point are not known.

This clonotype was seen many times. CDR3 sequence: CASGQVGTDTQYF. The CDR3 DNA is TGTGCCAGCGGGCAGGTGGGCACAGATACGCAGTATTTT. The J gene is TRBJ2-3, the V gene TRBV5-5; D remains unclear. This CDR3 spans 13 amino acids. Germline loops: CDR1 SGHKS, CDR2 YYEKEE (reference sequence). V lost 7 bases, J lost 1 base, and 10 bases lay in between.

This clonotype was recorded a few times. CDR3 residues: CASRQQQGTQYF. The CDR3 DNA follows: TGCGCCAGCAGACAGCAGCAGGGGACCCAGTACTTC. The rearrangement links TRBV4-1 to TRBJ2-5; tentatively, D is TRBD1 (5 bases). Trimming pared 6 bases from V and 7 bases from J, leaving 12 bases between. Germline V lookup: CDR1 MGHRA, CDR2 YSYEKL. There are 12 residues in the CDR3.

The chain is built from TRBV18 and TRBJ1-1; D ambiguous. The germline gives CDR1 KGHSH, CDR2 LQKENI. The germline V and J ends were trimmed by 0 bases and 3 bases, with 14 bases remaining between them. This CDR3 has 16 residues. CDR3 sequence (DNA): TGTGCCAGCTCACCACCGTCCAGTCCGGAGGACACTGAAGCTTTCTTT. This codes for CASSPPSSPEDTEAFF.

This clonotype was detected only a few times. The rearrangement links TRBV9 to TRBJ1-2, with a possible D match to TRBD1 (6 bases). The CDR3 length is 15 residues. V was trimmed by 0 bases and J by 8 bases, leaving 17 bases between them. CDR1 SGDLS and CDR2 YYNGEE come from the germline V gene. The CDR3 region is CASSVATPGDGGYTF. For the CDR3, the DNA is TGTGCCAGCAGCGTAGCGACGCCAGGGGATGGCGGCTACACCTTC. Filled out from reference TRBV9 and TRBJ1-2, the complete variable domain reads DSGVTQTPKHLITATGQRVTLRCSPRSGDLSVYWYQQSLDQGLQFLIQYYNGEERAKGNILERFSAQQFPDLHSELNLSSLELGDSALYFCASSVATPGDGGYTFGSGTRLTVV.

This clonotype was found a few times. This rearrangement joins TRBV30 to TRBJ2-7, with a weak D call TRBD2 (6 bases). This CDR3 spans 13 amino acids. V dropped 2 bases and J dropped 2 bases, with 10 bases sitting between them. The V gene's germline CDR1 is GTSNPN and CDR2 SVGIG (reference sequence). Written as DNA, the CDR3 is TGTGCCTGGAGTTCGGGGGTCACCTACGAGCAGTACTTC. It encodes CAWSSGVTYEQYF.

The sample holds a few counts of this clonotype. The chain couples TRBV15 to TRBJ1-1; a weak D match, TRBD1 (5 bases). The germline V and J ends were trimmed by 0 bases and 3 bases, with 14 bases remaining between them. There are 16 residues in the CDR3. CDR1 is LNHNV and CDR2 is YYDKDF in the germline V gene (reference sequence). The CDR3 nucleotides are TGTGCCACCAGCAGAGATAGGGGTGTGGGTTACACTGAAGCTTTCTTT. Its protein is CATSRDRGVGYTEAFF.

The chain's CDR3 is CASSPLGHGSKNIQYF. CDR3 coding DNA: TGTGCCAGCAGCCCCCTGGGGCACGGGAGCAAAAACATTCAGTACTTC. The rearrangement joins TRBV5-8 to TRBJ2-4, with D maybe TRBD2 (6 bases). The CDR3 runs to 16 residues. V was trimmed by 4 bases and J by 3 bases, leaving 17 bases between them. Germline V gives CDR1 SGHTS, CDR2 YDEGEE.

The chain employs TRBV3-1 and TRBJ2-3; TRBD2 is a possible D gene (5 bases). CDR1 and CDR2 (germline): LGHDT, YNNKEL (reference sequence). CDR3 length: 14 residues. V lost 3 bases and J 1 base, leaving 8 bases between the germline ends. The CDR3 protein is CASSQTGGTDTQYF. The CDR3 bases are TGTGCCAGCAGCCAGACCGGGGGCACAGATACGCAGTATTTT.

This clonotype was counted at least ten times. This chain uses TRBV7-3 with TRBJ2-1; 9 bases map to TRBD2. The J segment lost 8 bases and the V segment lost 2 bases, leaving 4 bases of the junction unmatched. The germline V gene encodes CDR1 SGHTA and CDR2 FQGTGA. The CDR3 totals 14 residues. CDR3 in amino acids: CASSLGRGGYEQFF. DNA of the CDR3: TGTGCCAGCAGCTTAGGGCGGGGGGGCTATGAGCAGTTCTTC.

This clonotype was found many times. Germline is not matched at one junction end, which may reflect a read error. The CDR3 protein is CSARDPGIVNEKLFF. The CDR3 bases are TGCAGCGCTAGAGACCCTGGGATAGTTAATGAAAAACTGTTTTTT. The chain couples TRBV20-1 to TRBJ1-4; D is unresolved. CDR3 size: 15 residues. CDR1 is DFQATT, CDR2 SNEGSKA, per germline (reference sequence).

CDR3 sequence: CATSDRENQPQHF. Written as DNA, the CDR3 is TGCGCCACCTCGGACAGGGAGAATCAGCCCCAGCATTTT. The chain uses TRBV4-1 and TRBJ1-5; 8 bases agree with TRBD1. CDR3 length equals 13 residues. The germline V gene encodes CDR1 MGHRA and CDR2 YSYEKL. V was clipped by 10 bases and J by 4 bases; unmatched bases: 6.

This clonotype was counted a few times. This chain links TRBV3-1 with TRBJ2-1, with 11 bases fitting TRBD2. V lost 6 bases to trimming and J lost 7 bases; unmatched junction nucleotides: 8. The CDR3 is made up of 15 amino acids. The germline V gene encodes CDR1 LGHDT and CDR2 YNNKEL (reference sequence). As DNA, the CDR3 is TGTGCCAGCAGAGGGAGGGCTAGCGGGGGGAATGAGCAGTTCTTC. This codes for CASRGRASGGNEQFF.

This clonotype has a handful of counts. The chain joins TRBV5-1 to TRBJ2-1; the D is unclear. The CDR3 covers 14 residues. Germline CDR1 and CDR2: SGHRS and YFSETQ. The V end was cut by 2 bases, the J end by 5 bases, with 11 bases between. CDR3 in amino acids: CASSLQGWDNEQFF. The CDR3 region has the DNA TGCGCCAGCAGCTTACAAGGCTGGGACAATGAGCAGTTCTTC.

This clonotype was counted a few times. In DNA, the CDR3 is TGTGCCAGCAGCTTACTCCCGGGGGGTGACTATGGCTACACCTTC. This translates into CASSLLPGGDYGYTF. V gene TRBV7-9 combines with J gene TRBJ1-2; TRBD1 is a possible D gene (5 bases). Germline CDR1 SEHNR, CDR2 FQNEAQ (reference sequence). The CDR3 totals 15 residues. V lost 2 bases and J 3 bases, leaving 13 bases between the germline ends. Complete variable domain (other parts from reference TRBV7-9 and TRBJ1-2): DTGVSQNPRHKITKRGQNVTFRCDPISEHNRLYWYRQTLGQGPEFLTYFQNEAQLEKSRLLSDRFSAERPKGSFSTLEIQRTEQGDSAMYLCASSLLPGGDYGYTFGSGTRLTVV.

This clonotype was counted only a few times. The chain links TRBV5-1 to TRBJ2-7; 9 positions agree with TRBD2. The ends lost 1 base at V and 2 bases at J; junction bases unmatched: 4. This CDR3 is 15 amino acids long. Germline assignment: CDR1 SGHRS and CDR2 YFSETQ. The CDR3 loop reads CASSLNPSGAYEQYV. CDR3 coding DNA: TGCGCCAGCAGCTTGAATCCTAGCGGGGCCTACGAGCAGTACGTC.

The chain recombines TRBV4-2 with TRBJ1-4; 7 nucleotides agree with TRBD1. The trim removed 0 bases at V and 6 bases at J, leaving 4 bases unmatched. The CDR3 is 15 amino acids. Germline V gene data show CDR1 as LGHNA and CDR2 as YNFKEQ. CDR3 coding DNA: TGTGCCAGCAGCCAAGAAGCGGGACAGCATGAAAAACTGTTTTTT. Amino acid sequence: CASSQEAGQHEKLFF.

This clonotype showed up just a few times. V is TRBV7-9 and J is TRBJ2-3, with a possible D match to TRBD2 (6 bases). Between the trimmed V and J ends, which lost 5 bases and 4 bases, there was a span of 16 bases. The CDR3 covers 15 residues. CDR1 and CDR2 from the germline V gene are SEHNR and FQNEAQ (reference sequence). The CDR3 is CASSTRDLSPDTQYF. In nucleotides, the CDR3 is TGTGCCAGCAGCACTCGGGACTTATCCCCAGATACGCAGTATTTT.

This clonotype was recorded a few times. This chain connects TRBV7-2 to TRBJ1-1; TRBD1 matches at 7 bases. The length of the CDR3 is 14 residues. Germline V gives CDR1 SGHTA, CDR2 FQGNSA. J was trimmed by 1 base and V by 8 bases; bases with no gene match: 7. CDR3 in amino acids: CASGRDRKNTEAFF. In DNA, the CDR3 is TGTGCCAGCGGACGGGACAGAAAGAACACTGAAGCTTTCTTT.

This sequence joins TRBV6-1 and TRBJ1-1, with D perhaps matching TRBD1 (6 bases). Germline-derived CDR1 and CDR2 are MNHNS and SASEGT. Trimming removed 3 bases from V and 5 bases from J, with 22 bases in between. The CDR3 has 17 residues. The CDR3 protein is CASSDLKVVRGRTEAFF. The CDR3 DNA sequence: TGTGCCAGCAGTGATCTGAAGGTCGTCAGGGGCCGTACTGAAGCTTTCTTT.

This clonotype was counted only a few times. This sequence joins TRBV4-1 and TRBJ2-1; 8 bases align to TRBD2. CDR3 size: 17 residues. V was clipped by 3 bases and J by 6 bases; unmatched bases: 13. Germline CDR1 is MGHRA and CDR2 is YSYEKL. The CDR3, as DNA: TGCGCCAGCAGCCAGGGAACACTCTCCGGGACTAGCAATGAGCAGTTCTTC. Its translation: CASSQGTLSGTSNEQFF.